This T cell receptor (beta chain) is drawn from a study of blood T cell repertoires in COVID-19. Assay: immunoSEQ multiplex PCR; the TCRdb copy retains only in-frame clones and omits some. The table has 220,000 or so clones, roughly nine tenths seen once. Trimming removed 4 bases from V and 5 bases from J, with 16 bases in between. The CDR3 is 14 amino acids. CDR1 SGHRS and CDR2 YFSETQ come from the germline V gene. The sequence derives from a woman between 18 and 29 years old in a cohort exposed to, infected with or recovered from COVID-19 (not recorded which). This chain uses TRBV5-1 with TRBJ2-7; perhaps TRBD1 as D (6 bases). The source material was PBMCs or T cells enriched from blood (not recorded which). CDR3 amino acids: CASSALQGPHEQYF. CDR3 nucleotides: TGCGCCAGCAGCGCGCTACAGGGTCCCCACGAGCAGTACTTC.